Listed here is a single T cell receptor beta chain. The data stem from a study of shared clonotypes between healthy human individuals. For the study at large: CD4 naive and memory got three plates each, CD8 naive two, CD8 memory one.

There were no recent acute infections or vaccinations among the donors, who were healthy HIV-negative adults. Per germline, CDR1 MGHDK and CDR2 SYGVNS. The CDR3 loop spans 16 amino acids. Trimming stripped 1 base from V and 1 base from J, with 14 bases between. 200 to 250 ng DNA, 25,000 to 30,000 T cell genomes, went into each sorted-subset replicate PCR. Some clones are missing from TCRdb's copy, which holds only in-frame ones; the method was immunoSEQ multiplex PCR. Of around 700,000 clones in the sample, less than 80% are singletons; the top ten hold around 1.7%. The specimen was memory CD4+ T cells sorted from blood. Subset specified: CD45RA-negative fraction. The sequence came from a woman aged 25 to 39 in good health. V gene TRBV25-1 combines with J gene TRBJ2-7; no clear D gene. This CDR3 is CASSESFRESSYEQYF. The CDR3 DNA follows: TGTGCCAGCAGTGAATCATTCAGAGAAAGTTCCTACGAGCAGTACTTC.